This TCR beta chain was sequenced during a study of metastatic and nonmetastatic thyroid tumors. Among the patients, none had received any treatment before thyroid surgery. This CDR3 has 17 amino acids. J gave up 7 bases and V 0 bases, and 9 bases lay outside the gene matches. Germline V gene data show CDR1 as MRHNA and CDR2 as SNTAGT. This clone has ten or more counts. TCRdb redid the clone calls on the PCR reads using MiXCR. This sample has tens of thousands of clones, with roughly a quarter found just once. The sequence was collected from a male donor with papillary thyroid cancer or a benign thyroid nodule (not recorded which). Some clones in this sample may be carry-over from other donors' samples. The material sequenced was tumor tissue. This chain links TRBV6-4 with TRBJ1-6; the match to TRBD1 covers 7 bases. The CDR3 nucleotides are TGTGCCAGCAGTGACTCGAGGGGGAGGGGGCGGAATTCACCCCTCCACTTT. Translated: CASSDSRGRGRNSPLHF.